What follows are 20 T cell receptor beta chains derived from one specimen sequenced in a study of blood T cell repertoires in COVID-19. Libraries were prepared by immunoSEQ multiplex PCR; TCRdb keeps only in-frame clonotypes and omits some of them. Among approximately 320,000 clones, roughly 91% were seen once, and the ten largest hold 11%. The sample comprised peripheral blood. These receptors were taken from a woman aged 30 to 39 with COVID-19, enrolled during active disease.

The rearrangement links TRBV30 to TRBJ1-2, with D perhaps matching TRBD1 (5 bases). CDR1 GTSNPN and CDR2 SVGIG come from the germline V gene (reference sequence). The ends were cut back, 3 bases at V and 8 bases at J, with 19 bases in the middle. The CDR3 runs 14 residues. The CDR3 DNA sequence: TGTGCCTGGAGAAGCCCTCTTGCGGGGGGGGGCTACACCTTC. Protein: CAWRSPLAGGGYTF.

The V gene is TRBV3-1 (or the pseudogene TRBV3-2), the J gene TRBJ1-5; no definite D call. Germline-derived CDR1 and CDR2 are LGHDT and YNNKEL (reference sequence). The CDR3 is 14 residues long. The V and J ends lost 2 bases and 7 bases respectively, with 12 bases between them. CDR3 residues: CASSQQVLQQPQHF. DNA for the CDR3: TGTGCCAGCAGCCAACAGGTCCTACAGCAGCCCCAGCATTTT.

The chain uses TRBV19 and TRBJ2-3; tentatively, D is TRBD1 (5 bases). Germline loops: CDR1 LNHDA, CDR2 SQIVND (reference sequence). The ends were cut back, 5 bases at V and 4 bases at J, with 19 bases in the middle. The CDR3 contains 16 residues. This CDR3 is CASSSLPPRQPDTQYF. CDR3 DNA sequence: TGTGCCAGTAGTTCCCTCCCTCCCCGACAGCCAGATACGCAGTATTTT.

The chain is built from TRBV4-1 and TRBJ1-1; D may be TRBD1 (6 bases). The CDR3 runs 15 residues. The germline gives CDR1 MGHRA, CDR2 YSYEKL. Trimming took off 2 bases at V and 8 bases at J, with 18 bases between the two ends. CDR3 sequence reads: CASSQSGGRPLEAFF. The DNA of the CDR3 is TGCGCCAGCAGCCAAAGTGGGGGCAGGCCGCTAGAAGCTTTCTTT.

V usage is TRBV4-1 and J usage is TRBJ1-6; TRBD1 matches 9 bases. Unmatched junction bases numbered 6, after V lost 3 bases and J lost 6 bases. Germline lookup yields CDR1 MGHRA and CDR2 YSYEKL. The CDR3 loop spans 16 amino acids. The CDR3 loop reads CASSQKGQGGNSPLHF. In DNA form, the CDR3 reads TGCGCCAGCAGCCAGAAGGGACAGGGAGGTAATTCACCCCTCCACTTT.

The V and J genes are TRBV5-1 and TRBJ2-2; D is uncertain. V shed 6 bases and J shed 0 bases, with 12 bases lying between them. The germline gives CDR1 SGHRS, CDR2 YFSETQ. This CDR3 region has 15 residues. This chain's CDR3 is CASIQEQANTGELFF. CDR3 nucleotide sequence: TGCGCCAGCATCCAGGAACAAGCGAACACCGGGGAGCTGTTTTTT.

This clone occurred once. The CDR3 reads CASSSQRGAWDEQFF. The CDR3 bases are TGTGCCAGCAGCTCCCAGCGGGGGGCCTGGGATGAGCAGTTCTTC. The chain couples TRBV7-9 to TRBJ2-1; 9 nucleotides line up with TRBD2. V was clipped by 4 bases and J by 8 bases; unmatched bases: 9. Per the germline V gene, CDR1 is SEHNR and CDR2 is FQNEAQ (reference sequence). CDR3 size: 15 residues.

The V call is TRBV10-1, the J call TRBJ2-2; TRBD2 agrees at 9 bases. Germline values: CDR1 WNHNN, CDR2 SYGVQD (reference sequence). The CDR3 has 15 residues. With 4 bases clipped from V and 4 bases from J, the junction kept 4 bases outside the gene matches. Written as DNA, the CDR3 is TGCGCCAGCAGTGCGGGCGGGGGGGCCACCGGGGAGCTGTTTTTT. This codes for CASSAGGGATGELFF.

The J gene is TRBJ1-2, the V gene TRBV10-3, with 8 bases lining up with TRBD1. V lost 5 bases, J lost 6 bases, and 5 bases stayed unmatched. The CDR3 extends over 13 amino acids. The germline V gene has CDR1 ENHRY and CDR2 SYGVKD. The CDR3 DNA reads as TGTGCCATCAGTATGGACAGGGATAATGGCTACACCTTC. Translation gives CAISMDRDNGYTF.

The CDR3 DNA reads as TGTGCCAGCAGTTCCACTCCATCCGGGGAGCTGTTTTTT. Translation gives CASSSTPSGELFF. The rearrangement uses TRBV28 and TRBJ2-2; D remains ambiguous. This CDR3 has 13 residues. CDR1 is MDHEN, CDR2 SYDVKM, per germline. V was cut by 4 bases and J by 6 bases, with 9 bases left in between.

This chain joins TRBV19 and TRBJ1-1; perhaps TRBD1 as D (5 bases). CDR1 LNHDA and CDR2 SQIVND come from the germline V gene (reference sequence). The CDR3 extends over 13 amino acids. V gave up 5 bases and J gave up 2 bases, with 9 bases separating them. The CDR3 coding sequence is TGTGCCAGTAGTGCACAGGCTAACACTGAAGCTTTCTTT. It yields the protein CASSAQANTEAFF.

This clone was found once. This chain joins TRBV5-6 and TRBJ2-5; D is perhaps TRBD1 (8 bases). Trimming stripped 0 bases from V and 4 bases from J, with 16 bases between. CDR3 length: 16 residues. Germline V gene data show CDR1 as SGHDT and CDR2 as YYEEEE. CDR3 region: CASSLVFTGGVETQYF. The CDR3 coding sequence is TGTGCCAGCAGCTTGGTATTTACAGGGGGGGTAGAGACCCAGTACTTC.

This clone turned up a few times. V usage is TRBV7-9 and J usage is TRBJ2-7, with TRBD2 matching 9 bases. With V trimmed by 5 bases and J by 0 bases, 11 bases remained unmatched. The CDR3 contains 17 residues. The germline CDR1 and CDR2 sequences are SEHNR and FQNEAQ (reference sequence). The CDR3 sequence: CASSPTVKRGASYEQYF. As DNA, the CDR3 is TGTGCCAGCAGCCCGACAGTAAAGCGGGGGGCCTCCTACGAGCAGTACTTC.

In this sample, this clone turned up once. This rearrangement joins TRBV11-1 to TRBJ1-3, with unresolved D. Trimming cost V 4 bases and J 4 bases, with 8 bases left between them. The CDR3 totals 13 residues. Germline CDR1 is SGHAT and CDR2 is FQDESV (reference sequence). The CDR3 nucleotides read TGTGCCAGCAGCTCTAATCCCGGAAACACCATATATTTT. Translating gives CASSSNPGNTIYF. The full variable domain, in which reference TRBV11-1 and TRBJ1-3 provide the parts outside the CDR3, is EAEVAQSPRYKITEKSQAVAFWCDPISGHATLYWYRQILGQGPELLVQFQDESVVDDSQLPKDRFSAERLKGVDSTLKIQPAELGDSAMYLCASSSNPGNTIYFGEGSWLTVV.

V is TRBV7-9 and J is TRBJ2-7; D ambiguous. Trimming took 2 bases from V and 0 from J, leaving 5 bases between them. CDR3 length equals 13 residues. Germline assignment: CDR1 SEHNR and CDR2 FQNEAQ (reference sequence). The CDR3 DNA follows: TGTGCCAGCAGCTTAAGCCTCTCCTACGAGCAGTACTTC. This sequence encodes CASSLSLSYEQYF.

The chain couples TRBV7-2 to TRBJ2-7; tentative D call: TRBD1 (6 bases). The germline V gene has CDR1 SGHTA and CDR2 FQGNSA. Trimming removed 2 bases at V and 2 bases at J, with 10 bases between. This CDR3 has 14 amino acids. The CDR3 loop is CASSLRTATYEQYF. As DNA, the CDR3 is TGTGCCAGCAGCTTACGGACAGCGACCTACGAGCAGTACTTC.

The gene calls are TRBV7-9 and TRBJ2-6; D ambiguous. Germline V CDR1 and CDR2: SEHNR, FQNEAQ (reference sequence). This CDR3 comprises 12 residues. Trimming shortened V by 8 bases and J by 0 bases, and 2 bases separated the two germline ends. The CDR3 spells CASHSGANVLTF. As DNA, the CDR3 is TGTGCCAGCCACTCTGGGGCCAACGTCCTGACTTTC.

The chain uses TRBV19 and TRBJ1-3; D gene uncertain. Germline V gives CDR1 LNHDA, CDR2 SQIVND (reference sequence). The CDR3 contains 15 residues. The CDR3 DNA sequence: TGTGCAAGTGGGAAGCGGCGGTCCTCTGGAAACACCATATATTTT. Amino acid sequence: CASGKRRSSGNTIYF.

This clone appeared a single time. The rearrangement joins TRBV19 to TRBJ1-2; D remains unclear. V lost 2 bases and J 7 bases, leaving 8 bases between the germline ends. The CDR3 consists of 12 residues. Germline CDR1 reads LNHDA; CDR2 reads SQIVND (reference sequence). CDR3 sequence reads: CASSISNGGYTF. The CDR3, as DNA: TGTGCCAGTAGTATATCCAACGGTGGCTACACCTTC.

The chain uses TRBV19 and TRBJ2-7, with D perhaps matching TRBD1 (5 bases). V was trimmed by 10 bases and J by 2 bases, leaving 24 bases between them. This CDR3 spans 16 amino acids. The germline CDR1 and CDR2 sequences are LNHDA and SQIVND (reference sequence). CDR3 in amino acids: CATKSQTGTSAYEQYF. CDR3 bases: TGTGCCACCAAATCTCAAACAGGAACGTCCGCCTACGAGCAGTACTTC.